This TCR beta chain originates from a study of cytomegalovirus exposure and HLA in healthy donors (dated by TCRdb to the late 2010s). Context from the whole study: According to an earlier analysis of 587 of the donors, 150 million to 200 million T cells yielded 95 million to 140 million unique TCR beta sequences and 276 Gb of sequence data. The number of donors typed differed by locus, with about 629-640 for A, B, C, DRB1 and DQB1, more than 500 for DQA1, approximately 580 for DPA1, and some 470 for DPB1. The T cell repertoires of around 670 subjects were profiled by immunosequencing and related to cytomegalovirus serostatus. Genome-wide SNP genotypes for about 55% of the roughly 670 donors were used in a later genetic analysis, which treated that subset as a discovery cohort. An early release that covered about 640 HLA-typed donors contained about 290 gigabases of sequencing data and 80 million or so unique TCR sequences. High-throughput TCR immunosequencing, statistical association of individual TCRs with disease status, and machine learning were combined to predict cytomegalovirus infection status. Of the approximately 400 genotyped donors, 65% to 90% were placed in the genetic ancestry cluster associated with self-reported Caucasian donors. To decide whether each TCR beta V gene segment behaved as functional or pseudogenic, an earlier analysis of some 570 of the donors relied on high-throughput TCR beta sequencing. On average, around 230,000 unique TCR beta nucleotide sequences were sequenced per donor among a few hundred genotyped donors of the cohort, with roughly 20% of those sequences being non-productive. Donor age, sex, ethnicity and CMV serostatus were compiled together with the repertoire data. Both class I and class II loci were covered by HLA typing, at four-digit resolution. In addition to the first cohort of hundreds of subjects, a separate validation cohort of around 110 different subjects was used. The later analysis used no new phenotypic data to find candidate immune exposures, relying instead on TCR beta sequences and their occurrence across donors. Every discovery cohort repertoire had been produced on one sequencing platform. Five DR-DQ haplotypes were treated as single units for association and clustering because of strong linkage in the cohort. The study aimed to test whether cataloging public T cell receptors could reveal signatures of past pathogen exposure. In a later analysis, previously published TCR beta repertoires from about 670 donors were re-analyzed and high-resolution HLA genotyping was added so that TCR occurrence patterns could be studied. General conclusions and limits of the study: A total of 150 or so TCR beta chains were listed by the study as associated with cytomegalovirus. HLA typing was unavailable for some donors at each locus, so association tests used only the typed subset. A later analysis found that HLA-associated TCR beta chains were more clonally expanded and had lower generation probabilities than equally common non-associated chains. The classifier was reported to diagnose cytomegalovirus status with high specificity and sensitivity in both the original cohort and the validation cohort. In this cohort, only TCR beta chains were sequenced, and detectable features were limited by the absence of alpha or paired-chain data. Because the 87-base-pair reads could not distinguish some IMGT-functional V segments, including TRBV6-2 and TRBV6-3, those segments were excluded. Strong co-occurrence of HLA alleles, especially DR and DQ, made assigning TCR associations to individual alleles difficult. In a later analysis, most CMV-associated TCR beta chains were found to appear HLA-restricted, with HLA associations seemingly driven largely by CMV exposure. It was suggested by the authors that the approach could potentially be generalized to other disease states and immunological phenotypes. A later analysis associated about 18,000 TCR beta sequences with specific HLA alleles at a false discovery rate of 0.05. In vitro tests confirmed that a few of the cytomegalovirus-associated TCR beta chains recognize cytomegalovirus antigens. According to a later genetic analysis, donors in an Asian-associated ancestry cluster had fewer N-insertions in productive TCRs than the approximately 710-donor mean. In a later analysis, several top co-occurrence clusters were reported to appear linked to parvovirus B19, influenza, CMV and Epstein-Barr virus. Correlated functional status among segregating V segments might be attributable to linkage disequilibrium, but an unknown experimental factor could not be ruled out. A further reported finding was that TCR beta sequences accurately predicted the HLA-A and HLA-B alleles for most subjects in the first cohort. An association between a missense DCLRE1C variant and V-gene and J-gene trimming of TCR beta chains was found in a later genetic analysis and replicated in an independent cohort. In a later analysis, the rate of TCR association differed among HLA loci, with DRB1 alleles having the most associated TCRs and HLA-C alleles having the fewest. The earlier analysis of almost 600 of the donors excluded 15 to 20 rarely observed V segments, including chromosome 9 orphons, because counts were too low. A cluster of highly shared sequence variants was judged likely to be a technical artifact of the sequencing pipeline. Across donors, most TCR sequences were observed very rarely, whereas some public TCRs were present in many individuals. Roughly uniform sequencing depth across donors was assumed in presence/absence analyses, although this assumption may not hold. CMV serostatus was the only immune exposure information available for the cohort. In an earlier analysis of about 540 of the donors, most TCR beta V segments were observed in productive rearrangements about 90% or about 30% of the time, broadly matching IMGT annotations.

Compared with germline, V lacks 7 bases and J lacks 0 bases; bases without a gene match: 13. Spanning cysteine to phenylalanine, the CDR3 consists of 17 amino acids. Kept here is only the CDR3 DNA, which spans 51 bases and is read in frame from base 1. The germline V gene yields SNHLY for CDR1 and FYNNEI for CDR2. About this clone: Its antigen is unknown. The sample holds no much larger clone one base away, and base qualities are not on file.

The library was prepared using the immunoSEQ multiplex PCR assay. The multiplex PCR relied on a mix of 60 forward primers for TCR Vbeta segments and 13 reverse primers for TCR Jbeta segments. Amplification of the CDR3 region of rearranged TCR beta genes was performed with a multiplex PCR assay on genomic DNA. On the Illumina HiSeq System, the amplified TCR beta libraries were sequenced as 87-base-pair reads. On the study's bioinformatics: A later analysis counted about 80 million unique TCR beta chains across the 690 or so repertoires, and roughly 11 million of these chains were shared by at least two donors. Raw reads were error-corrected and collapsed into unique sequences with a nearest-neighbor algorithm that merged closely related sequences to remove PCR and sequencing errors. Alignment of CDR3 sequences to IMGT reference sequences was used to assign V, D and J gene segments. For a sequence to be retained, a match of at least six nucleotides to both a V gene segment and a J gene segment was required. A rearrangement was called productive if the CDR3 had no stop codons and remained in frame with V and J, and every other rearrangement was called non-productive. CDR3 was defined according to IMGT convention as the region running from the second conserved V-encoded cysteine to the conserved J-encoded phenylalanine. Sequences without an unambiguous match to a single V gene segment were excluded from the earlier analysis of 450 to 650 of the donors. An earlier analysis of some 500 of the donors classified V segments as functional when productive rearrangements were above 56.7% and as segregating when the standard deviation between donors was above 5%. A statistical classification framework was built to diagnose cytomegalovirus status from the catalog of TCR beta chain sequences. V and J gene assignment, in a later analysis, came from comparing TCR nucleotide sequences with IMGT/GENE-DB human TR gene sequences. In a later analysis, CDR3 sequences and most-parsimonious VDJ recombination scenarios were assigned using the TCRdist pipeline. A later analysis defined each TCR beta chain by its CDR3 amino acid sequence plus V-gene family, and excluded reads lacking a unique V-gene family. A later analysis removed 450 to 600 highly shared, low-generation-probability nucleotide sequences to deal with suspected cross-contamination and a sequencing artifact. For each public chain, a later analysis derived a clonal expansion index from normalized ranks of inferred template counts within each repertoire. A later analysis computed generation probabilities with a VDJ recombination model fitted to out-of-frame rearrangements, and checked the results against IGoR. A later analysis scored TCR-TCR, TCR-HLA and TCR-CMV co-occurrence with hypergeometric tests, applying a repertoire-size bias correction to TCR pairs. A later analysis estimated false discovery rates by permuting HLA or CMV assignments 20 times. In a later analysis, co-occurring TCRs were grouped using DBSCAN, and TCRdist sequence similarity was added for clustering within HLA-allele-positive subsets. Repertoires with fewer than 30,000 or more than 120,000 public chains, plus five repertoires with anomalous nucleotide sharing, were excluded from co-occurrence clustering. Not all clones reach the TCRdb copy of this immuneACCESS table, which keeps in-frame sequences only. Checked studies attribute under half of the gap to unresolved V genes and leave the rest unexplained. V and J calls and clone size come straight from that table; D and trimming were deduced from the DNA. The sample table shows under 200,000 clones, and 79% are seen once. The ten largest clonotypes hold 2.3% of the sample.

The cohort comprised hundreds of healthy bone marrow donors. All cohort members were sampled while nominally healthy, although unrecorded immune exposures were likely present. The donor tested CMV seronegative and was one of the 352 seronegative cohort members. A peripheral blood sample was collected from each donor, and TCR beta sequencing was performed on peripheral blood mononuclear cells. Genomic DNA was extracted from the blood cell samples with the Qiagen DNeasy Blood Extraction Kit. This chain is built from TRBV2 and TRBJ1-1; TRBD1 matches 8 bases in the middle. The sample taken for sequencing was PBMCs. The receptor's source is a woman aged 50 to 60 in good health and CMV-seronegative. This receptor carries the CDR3 CASIHGQGRPLNTEAFF. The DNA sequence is TGTGCCAGCATCCACGGACAGGGAAGGCCCCTGAACACTGAAGCTTTCTTT.